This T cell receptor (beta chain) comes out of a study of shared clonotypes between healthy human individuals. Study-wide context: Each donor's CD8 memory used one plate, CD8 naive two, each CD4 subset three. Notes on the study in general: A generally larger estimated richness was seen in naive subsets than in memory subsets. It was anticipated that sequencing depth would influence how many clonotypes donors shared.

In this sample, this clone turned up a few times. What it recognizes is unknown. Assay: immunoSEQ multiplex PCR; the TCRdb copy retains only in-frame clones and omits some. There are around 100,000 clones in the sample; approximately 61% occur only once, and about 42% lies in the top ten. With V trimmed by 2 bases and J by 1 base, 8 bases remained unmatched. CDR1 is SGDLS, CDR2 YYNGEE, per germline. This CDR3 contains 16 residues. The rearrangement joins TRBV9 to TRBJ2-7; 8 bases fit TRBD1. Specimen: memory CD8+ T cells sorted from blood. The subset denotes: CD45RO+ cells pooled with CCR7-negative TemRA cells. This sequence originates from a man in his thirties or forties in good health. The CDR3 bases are TGTGCCAGCAGCGTTTCCGCCGGGACAGGATCCTACGAGCAGTACTTC. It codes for CASSVSAGTGSYEQYF.